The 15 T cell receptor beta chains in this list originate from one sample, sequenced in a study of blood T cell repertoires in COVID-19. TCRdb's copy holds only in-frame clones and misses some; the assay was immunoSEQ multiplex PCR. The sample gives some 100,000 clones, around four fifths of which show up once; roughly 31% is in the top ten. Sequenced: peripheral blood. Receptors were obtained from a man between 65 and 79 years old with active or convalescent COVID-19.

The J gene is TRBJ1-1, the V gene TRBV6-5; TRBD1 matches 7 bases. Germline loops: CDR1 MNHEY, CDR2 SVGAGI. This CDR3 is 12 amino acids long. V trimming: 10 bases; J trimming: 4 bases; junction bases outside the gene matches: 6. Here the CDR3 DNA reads TGTGCCACATACAGGGGTACCACTGAAGCTTTCTTT. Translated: CATYRGTTEAFF.

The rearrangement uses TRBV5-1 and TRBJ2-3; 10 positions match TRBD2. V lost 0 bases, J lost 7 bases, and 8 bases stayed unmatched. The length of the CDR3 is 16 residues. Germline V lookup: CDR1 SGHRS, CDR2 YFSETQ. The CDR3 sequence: CASSLATSGDDNTQYF. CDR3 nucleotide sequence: TGCGCCAGCAGCTTGGCAACTAGCGGGGATGATAATACGCAGTATTTT.

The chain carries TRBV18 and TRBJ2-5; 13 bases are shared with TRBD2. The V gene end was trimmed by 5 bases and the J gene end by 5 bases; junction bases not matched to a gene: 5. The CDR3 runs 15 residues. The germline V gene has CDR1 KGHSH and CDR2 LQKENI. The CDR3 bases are TGTGCCAGCTCAATGGGACTAGCGGGATTTGAGACCCAGTACTTC. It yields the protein CASSMGLAGFETQYF.

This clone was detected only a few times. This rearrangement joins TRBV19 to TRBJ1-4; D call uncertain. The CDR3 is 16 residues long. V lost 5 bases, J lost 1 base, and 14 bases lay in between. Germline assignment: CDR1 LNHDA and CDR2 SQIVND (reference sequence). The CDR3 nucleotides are TGTGCCAGTAGTCTCTCGCATGGAGTAACTAATGAAAAACTGTTTTTT. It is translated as CASSLSHGVTNEKLFF. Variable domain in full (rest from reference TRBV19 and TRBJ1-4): DGGITQSPKYLFRKEGQNVTLSCEQNLNHDAMYWYRQDPGQGLRLIYYSQIVNDFQKGDIAEGYSVSREKKESFPLTVTSAQKNPTAFYLCASSLSHGVTNEKLFFGSGTQLSVL.

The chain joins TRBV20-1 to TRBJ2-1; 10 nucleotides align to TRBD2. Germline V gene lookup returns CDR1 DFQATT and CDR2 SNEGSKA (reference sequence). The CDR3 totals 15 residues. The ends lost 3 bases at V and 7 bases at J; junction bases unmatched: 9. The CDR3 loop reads CSASLPSGGVNEQFF. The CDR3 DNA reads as TGCAGTGCTAGTCTTCCGAGCGGGGGGGTAAATGAGCAGTTCTTC.

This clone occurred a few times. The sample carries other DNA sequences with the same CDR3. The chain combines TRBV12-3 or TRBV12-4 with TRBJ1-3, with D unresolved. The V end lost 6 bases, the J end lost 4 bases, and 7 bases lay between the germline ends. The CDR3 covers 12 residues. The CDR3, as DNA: TGTGCCAGCAGCTTTTTCGGAAACACCATATATTTT. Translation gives CASSFFGNTIYF.

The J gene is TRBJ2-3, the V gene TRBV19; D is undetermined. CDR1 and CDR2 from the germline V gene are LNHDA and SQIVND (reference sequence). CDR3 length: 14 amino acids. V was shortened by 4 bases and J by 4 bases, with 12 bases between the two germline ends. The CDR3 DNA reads TGTGCCAGTAGTACCAGGTCCGCCCCAGATACGCAGTATTTT. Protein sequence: CASSTRSAPDTQYF.

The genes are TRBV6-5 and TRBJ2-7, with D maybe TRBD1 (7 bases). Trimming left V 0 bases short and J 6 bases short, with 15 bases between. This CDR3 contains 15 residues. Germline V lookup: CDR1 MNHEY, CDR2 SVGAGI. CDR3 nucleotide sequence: TGTGCCAGCAGTTACTCGATAGGGACAGCGGGCGAGCAGTACTTC. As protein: CASSYSIGTAGEQYF.

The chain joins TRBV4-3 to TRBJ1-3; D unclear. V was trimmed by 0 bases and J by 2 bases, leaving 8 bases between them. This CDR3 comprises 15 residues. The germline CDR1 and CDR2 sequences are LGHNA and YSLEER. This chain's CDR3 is CASSQDSNPGNTIYF. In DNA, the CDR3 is TGCGCCAGCAGCCAAGATAGTAACCCTGGAAACACCATATATTTT.

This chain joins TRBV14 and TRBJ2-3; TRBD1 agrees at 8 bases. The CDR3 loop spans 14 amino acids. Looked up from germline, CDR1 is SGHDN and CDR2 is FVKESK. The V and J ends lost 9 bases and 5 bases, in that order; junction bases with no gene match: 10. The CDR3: CASEPGQVGDTQYF. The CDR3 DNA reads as TGTGCCAGTGAACCGGGACAGGTTGGAGATACGCAGTATTTT.

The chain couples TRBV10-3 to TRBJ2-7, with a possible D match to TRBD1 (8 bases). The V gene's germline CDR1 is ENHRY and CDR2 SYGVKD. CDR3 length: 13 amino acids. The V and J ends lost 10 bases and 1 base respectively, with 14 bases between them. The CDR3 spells CATRGTGSYEQYF. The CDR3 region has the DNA TGTGCCACGCGGGGGACAGGTTCCTACGAGCAGTACTTC.

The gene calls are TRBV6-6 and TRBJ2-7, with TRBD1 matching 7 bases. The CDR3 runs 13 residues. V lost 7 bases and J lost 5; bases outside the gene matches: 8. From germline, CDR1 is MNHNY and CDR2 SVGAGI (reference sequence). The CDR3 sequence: CASTGDSFNEQYF. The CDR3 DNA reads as TGTGCCAGCACAGGGGACAGTTTCAACGAGCAGTACTTC.

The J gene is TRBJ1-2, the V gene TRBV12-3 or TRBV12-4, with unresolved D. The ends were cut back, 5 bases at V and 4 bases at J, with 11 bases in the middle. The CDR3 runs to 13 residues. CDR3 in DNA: TGTGCCAGCAGTCAAAGACACGTCTATGGCTACACCTTC. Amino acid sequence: CASSQRHVYGYTF.

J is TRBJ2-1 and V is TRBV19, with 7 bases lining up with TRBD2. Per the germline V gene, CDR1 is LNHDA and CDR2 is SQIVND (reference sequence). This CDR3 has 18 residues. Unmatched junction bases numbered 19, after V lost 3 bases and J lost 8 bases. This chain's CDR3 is CASSISGKWVRGHHEQFF. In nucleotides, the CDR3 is TGTGCCAGTAGTATCAGCGGGAAGTGGGTTAGGGGCCACCATGAGCAGTTCTTC.

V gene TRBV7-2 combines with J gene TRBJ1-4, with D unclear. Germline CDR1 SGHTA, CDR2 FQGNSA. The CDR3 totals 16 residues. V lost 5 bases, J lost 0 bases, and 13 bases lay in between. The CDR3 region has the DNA TGTGCCAGCAGCGTAGGCCACAGAACAACTAATGAAAAACTGTTTTTT. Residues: CASSVGHRTTNEKLFF.